This TCR beta chain was identified in a study of OX40 agonist ivuxolimab in advanced cancers. Produced via immunoSEQ multiplex PCR; TCRdb's table is partial and in-frame only. This table holds tens of thousands of clones, approximately 80% found once. There are 15 residues in the CDR3. Trimming at V came to 0 bases and at J to 1 base, leaving 0 bases not matched to a gene. The germline V gene has CDR1 LGHNA and CDR2 YSLEER. The V and J genes are TRBV4-3 and TRBJ2-5, with TRBD2 matching 9 bases. The material was CD4+ or CD8+ T cells sorted from blood, obtained in a trial of the OX40 agonist ivuxolimab. The clonotype comes from an adult with an advanced solid tumor such as melanoma, head and neck, liver or kidney cancer. CDR3 loop: CASSQDSGSQETQYF. DNA for the CDR3: TGCGCCAGCAGCCAAGATAGCGGGAGCCAAGAGACCCAGTACTTC.